The clone carrying this T cell receptor beta chain was found a few times. Data came from immunoSEQ multiplex PCR; TCRdb stores just in-frame clones and leaves some out. The sample yields a few hundred thousand clones, around 90% seen once. Deletions cut 4 bases from V and 4 bases from J, with 18 bases between. The germline gives CDR1 SGHDT, CDR2 YYEEEE. The CDR3 consists of 15 residues. This sample was included in a study of blood T cell repertoires in COVID-19. The sequence was obtained from a woman in her twenties or thirties who had recovered from COVID-19. Material: PBMCs or T cells enriched from blood (not recorded which). J is TRBJ2-7 and V is TRBV5-6, with D possibly TRBD2 on 6 matching bases. DNA for the CDR3: TGTGCCAGCAGCCTAGCTCGTCAAGGAGGGTACGAGCAGTACTTC. Translated: CASSLARQGGYEQYF.